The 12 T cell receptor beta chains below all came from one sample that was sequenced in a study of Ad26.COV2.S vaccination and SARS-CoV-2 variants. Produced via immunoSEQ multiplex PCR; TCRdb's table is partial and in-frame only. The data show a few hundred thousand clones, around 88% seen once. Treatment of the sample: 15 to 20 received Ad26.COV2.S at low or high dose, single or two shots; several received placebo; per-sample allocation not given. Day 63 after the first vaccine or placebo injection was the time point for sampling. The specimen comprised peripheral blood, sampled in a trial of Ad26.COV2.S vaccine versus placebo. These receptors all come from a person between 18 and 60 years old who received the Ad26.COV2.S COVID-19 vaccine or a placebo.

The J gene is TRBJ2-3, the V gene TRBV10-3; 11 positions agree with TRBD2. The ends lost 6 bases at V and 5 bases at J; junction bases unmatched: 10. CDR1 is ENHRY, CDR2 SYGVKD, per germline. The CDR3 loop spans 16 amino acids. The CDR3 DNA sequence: TGTGCCATCAGCCCGGGGGTGACTAGCGGGGTAGATACGCAGTATTTT. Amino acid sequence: CAISPGVTSGVDTQYF.

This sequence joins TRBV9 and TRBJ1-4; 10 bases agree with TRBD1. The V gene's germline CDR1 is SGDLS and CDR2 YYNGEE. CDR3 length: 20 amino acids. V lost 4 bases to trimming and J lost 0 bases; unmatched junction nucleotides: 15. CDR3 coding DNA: TGTGCCAGCAGCCCGAACCCGGGGACAGGGGTCCCTTCAACTAATGAAAAACTGTTTTTT. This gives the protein CASSPNPGTGVPSTNEKLFF.

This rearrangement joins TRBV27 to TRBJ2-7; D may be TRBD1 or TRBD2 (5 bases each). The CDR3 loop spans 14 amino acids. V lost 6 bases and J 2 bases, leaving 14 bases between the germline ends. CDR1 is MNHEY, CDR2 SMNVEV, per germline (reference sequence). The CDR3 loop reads CASSLREGPYEQYV. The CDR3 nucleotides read TGTGCCAGCAGCCTACGAGAGGGGCCCTACGAGCAGTACGTC.

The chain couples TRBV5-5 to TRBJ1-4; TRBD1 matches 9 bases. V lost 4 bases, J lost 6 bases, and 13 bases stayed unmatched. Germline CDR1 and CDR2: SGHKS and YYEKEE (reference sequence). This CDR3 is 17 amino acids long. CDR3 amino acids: CASSRTGVGGGYEKLFF. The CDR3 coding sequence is TGTGCCAGCAGCCGGACAGGGGTCGGAGGGGGTTATGAAAAACTGTTTTTT. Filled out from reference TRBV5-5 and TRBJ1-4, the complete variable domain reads DAGVTQSPTHLIKTRGQQVTLRCSPISGHKSVSWYQQVLGQGPQFIFQYYEKEERGRGNFPDRFSARQFPNYSSELNVNALLLGDSALYLCASSRTGVGGGYEKLFFGSGTQLSVL.

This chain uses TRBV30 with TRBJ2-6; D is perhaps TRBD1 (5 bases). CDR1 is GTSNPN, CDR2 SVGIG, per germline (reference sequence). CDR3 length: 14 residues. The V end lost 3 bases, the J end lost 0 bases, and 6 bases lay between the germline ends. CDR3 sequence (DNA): TGTGCCTGGAGCAGGGACTCTGGGGCCAACGTCCTGACTTTC. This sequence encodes CAWSRDSGANVLTF.

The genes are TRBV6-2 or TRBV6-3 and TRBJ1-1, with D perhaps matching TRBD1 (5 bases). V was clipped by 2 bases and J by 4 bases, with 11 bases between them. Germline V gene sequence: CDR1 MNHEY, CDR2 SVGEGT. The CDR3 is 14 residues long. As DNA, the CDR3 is TGTGCCAGCAGTTACCTTCGGCAGGGCACTGAAGCTTTCTTT. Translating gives CASSYLRQGTEAFF.

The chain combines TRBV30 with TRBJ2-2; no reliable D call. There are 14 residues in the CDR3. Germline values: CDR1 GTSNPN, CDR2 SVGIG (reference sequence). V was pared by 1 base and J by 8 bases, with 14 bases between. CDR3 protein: CAWSGQLTLGELFF. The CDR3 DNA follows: TGTGCCTGGAGTGGGCAGCTAACTTTAGGGGAGCTGTTTTTT.

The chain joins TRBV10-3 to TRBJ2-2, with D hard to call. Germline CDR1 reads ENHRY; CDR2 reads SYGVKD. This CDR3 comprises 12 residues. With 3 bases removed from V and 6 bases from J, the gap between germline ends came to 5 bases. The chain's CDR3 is CAISDSSGELFF. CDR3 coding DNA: TGTGCCATCAGTGATAGTTCCGGGGAGCTGTTTTTT.

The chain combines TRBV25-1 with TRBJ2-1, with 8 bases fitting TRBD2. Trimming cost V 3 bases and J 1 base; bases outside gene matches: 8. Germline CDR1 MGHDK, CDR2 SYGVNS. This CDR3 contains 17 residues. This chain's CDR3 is CASSDDLSGASYNEQFF. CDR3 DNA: TGTGCCAGCAGTGACGACCTTAGCGGGGCTTCCTACAATGAGCAGTTCTTC.

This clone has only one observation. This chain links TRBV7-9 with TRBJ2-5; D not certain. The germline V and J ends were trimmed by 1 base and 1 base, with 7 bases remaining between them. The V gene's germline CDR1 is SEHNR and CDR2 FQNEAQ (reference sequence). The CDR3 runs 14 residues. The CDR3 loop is CASSLDSSQETQYF. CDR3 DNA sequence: TGTGCCAGCAGCTTAGACAGCTCCCAAGAGACCCAGTACTTC.

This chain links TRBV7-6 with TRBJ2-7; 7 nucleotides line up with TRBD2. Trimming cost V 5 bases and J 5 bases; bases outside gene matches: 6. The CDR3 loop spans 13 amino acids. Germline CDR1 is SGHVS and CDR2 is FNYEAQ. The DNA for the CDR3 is TGTGCCAGCAGCCTGGCGGGGGTCAACGAGCAGTACTTC. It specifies CASSLAGVNEQYF.

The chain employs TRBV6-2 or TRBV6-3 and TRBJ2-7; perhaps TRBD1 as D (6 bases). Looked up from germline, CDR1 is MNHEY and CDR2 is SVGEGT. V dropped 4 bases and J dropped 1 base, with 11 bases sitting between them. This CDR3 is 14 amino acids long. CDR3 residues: CASSSQGRSYEQYF. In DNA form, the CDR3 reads TGTGCCAGCAGTTCACAGGGAAGGTCCTACGAGCAGTACTTC.